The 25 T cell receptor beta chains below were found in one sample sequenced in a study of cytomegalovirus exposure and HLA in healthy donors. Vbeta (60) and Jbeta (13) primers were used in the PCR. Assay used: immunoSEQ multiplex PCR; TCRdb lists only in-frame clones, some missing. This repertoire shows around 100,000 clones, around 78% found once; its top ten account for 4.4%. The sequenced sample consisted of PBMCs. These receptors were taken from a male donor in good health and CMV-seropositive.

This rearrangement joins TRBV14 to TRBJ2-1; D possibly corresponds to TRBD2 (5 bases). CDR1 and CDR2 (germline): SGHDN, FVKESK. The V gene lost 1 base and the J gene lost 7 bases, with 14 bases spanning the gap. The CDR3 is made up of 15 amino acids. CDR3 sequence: CASSQAPRTPNEQFF. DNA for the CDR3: TGTGCCAGCAGCCAAGCCCCTCGGACTCCTAATGAGCAGTTCTTC.

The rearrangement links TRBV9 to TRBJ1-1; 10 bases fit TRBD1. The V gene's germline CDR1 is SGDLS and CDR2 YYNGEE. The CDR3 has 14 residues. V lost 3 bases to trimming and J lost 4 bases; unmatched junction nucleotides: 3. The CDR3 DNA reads TGTGCCAGCAGCGATGGGACAGGGGTCACTGAAGCTTTCTTT. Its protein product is CASSDGTGVTEAFF.

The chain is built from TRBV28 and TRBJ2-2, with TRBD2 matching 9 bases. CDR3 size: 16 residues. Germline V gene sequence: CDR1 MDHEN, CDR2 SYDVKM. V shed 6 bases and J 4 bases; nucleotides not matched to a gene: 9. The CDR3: CASSLAGPGGTGELFF. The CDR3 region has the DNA TGTGCCAGCAGCCTAGCGGGGCCCGGAGGCACCGGGGAGCTGTTTTTT.

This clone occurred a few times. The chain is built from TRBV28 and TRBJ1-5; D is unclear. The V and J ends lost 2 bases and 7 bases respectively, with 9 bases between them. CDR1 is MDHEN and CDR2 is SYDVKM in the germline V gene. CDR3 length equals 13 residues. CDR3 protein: CASSLTGRQPQHF. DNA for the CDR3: TGTGCCAGCAGTTTAACCGGGAGACAGCCCCAGCATTTT.

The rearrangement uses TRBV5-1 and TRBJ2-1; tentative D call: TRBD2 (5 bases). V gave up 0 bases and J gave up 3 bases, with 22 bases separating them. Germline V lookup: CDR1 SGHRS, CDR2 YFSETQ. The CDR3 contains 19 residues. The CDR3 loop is CASSLAGNGKESNYNEQFF. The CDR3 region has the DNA TGCGCCAGCAGCTTGGCCGGGAACGGTAAAGAATCGAACTACAATGAGCAGTTCTTC.

CDR3 amino acids: CASSQDIAGVSGYTF. The CDR3 coding sequence is TGTGCCAGCAGCCAAGATATTGCGGGGGTTAGTGGCTACACCTTC. The chain joins TRBV4-2 to TRBJ1-2; a possible D gene is TRBD1 (5 bases). Trimming pared 0 bases from V and 7 bases from J, leaving 15 bases between. Germline loops: CDR1 LGHNA, CDR2 YNFKEQ. The CDR3 sequence is 15 residues long.

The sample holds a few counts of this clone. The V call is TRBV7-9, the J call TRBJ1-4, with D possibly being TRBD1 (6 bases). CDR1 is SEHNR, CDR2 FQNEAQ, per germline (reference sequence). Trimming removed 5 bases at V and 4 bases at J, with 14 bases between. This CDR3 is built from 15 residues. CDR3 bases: TGTGCCAGCAGCCCTACCGGACAGCTTAATGAAAAACTGTTTTTT. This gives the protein CASSPTGQLNEKLFF.

Here the CDR3 DNA reads TGTGCCAGCAGCAAGGGGACAGGGAGGAACACCGGGGAGCTGTTTTTT. It specifies CASSKGTGRNTGELFF. This sequence joins TRBV5-4 and TRBJ2-2; 9 bases map to TRBD1. This CDR3 has 16 amino acids. Losses at the gene ends were 4 bases for V and 1 base for J; bases not matched to a gene: 5. CDR1 is SGHNT, CDR2 YYREEE, per germline (reference sequence).

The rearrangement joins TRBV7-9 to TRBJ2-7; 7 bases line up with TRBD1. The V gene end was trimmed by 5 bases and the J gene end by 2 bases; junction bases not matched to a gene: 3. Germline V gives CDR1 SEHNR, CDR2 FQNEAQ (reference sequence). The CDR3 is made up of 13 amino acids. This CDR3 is CASSRGQAYEQYF. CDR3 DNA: TGTGCCAGCAGCCGTGGACAGGCCTACGAGCAGTACTTC. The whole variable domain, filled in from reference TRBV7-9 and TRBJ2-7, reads DTGVSQNPRHKITKRGQNVTFRCDPISEHNRLYWYRQTLGQGPEFLTYFQNEAQLEKSRLLSDRFSAERPKGSFSTLEIQRTEQGDSAMYLCASSRGQAYEQYFGPGTRLTVT.

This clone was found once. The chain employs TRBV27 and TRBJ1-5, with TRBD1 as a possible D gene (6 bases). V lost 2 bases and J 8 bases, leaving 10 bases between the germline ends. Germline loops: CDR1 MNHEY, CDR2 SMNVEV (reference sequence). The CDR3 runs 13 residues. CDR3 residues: CASSLQGLEPQHF. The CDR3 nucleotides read TGTGCCAGCAGTTTACAGGGGTTGGAGCCCCAGCATTTT.

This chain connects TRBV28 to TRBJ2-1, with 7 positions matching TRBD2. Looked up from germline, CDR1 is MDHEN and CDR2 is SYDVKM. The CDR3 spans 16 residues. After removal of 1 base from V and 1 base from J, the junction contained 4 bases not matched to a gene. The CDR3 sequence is CASSLYEGGSYNEQFF. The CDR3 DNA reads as TGTGCCAGCAGTTTATACGAGGGAGGGTCCTACAATGAGCAGTTCTTC.

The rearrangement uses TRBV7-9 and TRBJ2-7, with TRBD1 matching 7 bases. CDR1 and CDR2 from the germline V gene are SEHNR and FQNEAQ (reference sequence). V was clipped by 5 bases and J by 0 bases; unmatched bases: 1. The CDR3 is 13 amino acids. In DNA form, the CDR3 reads TGTGCCAGCAGCGGGACAGCCTCCTACGAGCAGTACTTC. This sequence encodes CASSGTASYEQYF.

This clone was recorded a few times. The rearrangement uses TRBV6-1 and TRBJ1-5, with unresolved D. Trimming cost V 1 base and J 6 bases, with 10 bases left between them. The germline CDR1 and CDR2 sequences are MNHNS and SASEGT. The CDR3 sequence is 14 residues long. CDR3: CASSEGSQAQPQHF. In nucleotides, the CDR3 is TGTGCCAGCAGTGAAGGTTCGCAAGCTCAGCCCCAGCATTTT.

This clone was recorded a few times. The CDR3 DNA reads as TGCGCCAGCAGCTTAAGGACTAGCGGGGGTTACGAGCAGTACTTC. Its translation: CASSLRTSGGYEQYF. V and J are TRBV5-1 and TRBJ2-7; 13 bases are shared with TRBD2. V lost 2 bases and J lost 4; bases outside the gene matches: 3. The CDR3 sequence is 15 residues long. The germline CDR1 and CDR2 sequences are SGHRS and YFSETQ.

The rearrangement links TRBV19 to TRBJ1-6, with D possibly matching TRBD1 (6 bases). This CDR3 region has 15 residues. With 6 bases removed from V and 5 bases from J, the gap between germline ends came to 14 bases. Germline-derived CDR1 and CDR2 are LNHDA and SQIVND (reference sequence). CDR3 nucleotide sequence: TGTGCCAGTAGCCGGGGGAGGGGGAATAATTCACCCCTCCACTTT. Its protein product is CASSRGRGNNSPLHF.

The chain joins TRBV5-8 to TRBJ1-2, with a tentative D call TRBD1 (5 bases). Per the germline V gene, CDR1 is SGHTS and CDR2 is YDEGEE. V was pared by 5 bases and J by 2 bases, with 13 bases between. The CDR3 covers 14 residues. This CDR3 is CASSPGSTNYGYTF. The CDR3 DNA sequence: TGTGCCAGCAGTCCAGGGTCTACGAACTATGGCTACACCTTC.

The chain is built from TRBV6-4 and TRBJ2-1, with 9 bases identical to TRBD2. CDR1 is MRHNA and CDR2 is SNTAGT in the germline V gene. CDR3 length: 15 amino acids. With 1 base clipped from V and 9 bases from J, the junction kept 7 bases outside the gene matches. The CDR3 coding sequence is TGTGCCAGCAGTGACTTAGCGGGAGCTAACGGTGAGCAGTTCTTC. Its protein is CASSDLAGANGEQFF.

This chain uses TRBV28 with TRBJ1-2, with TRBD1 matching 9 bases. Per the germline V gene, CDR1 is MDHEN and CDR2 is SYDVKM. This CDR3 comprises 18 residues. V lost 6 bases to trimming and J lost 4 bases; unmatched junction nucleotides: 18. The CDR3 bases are TGTGCCAGCAGATCGTTTTGGGGGCCGGGACAGGGATCCTATGGCTACACCTTC. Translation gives CASRSFWGPGQGSYGYTF.

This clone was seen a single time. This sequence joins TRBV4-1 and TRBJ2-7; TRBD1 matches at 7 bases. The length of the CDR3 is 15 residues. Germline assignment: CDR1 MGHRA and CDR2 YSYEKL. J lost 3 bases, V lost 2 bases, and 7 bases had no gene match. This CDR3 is CASSQPRDRNYEQYF. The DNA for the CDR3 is TGCGCCAGCAGCCAACCAAGGGACAGAAACTACGAGCAGTACTTC.

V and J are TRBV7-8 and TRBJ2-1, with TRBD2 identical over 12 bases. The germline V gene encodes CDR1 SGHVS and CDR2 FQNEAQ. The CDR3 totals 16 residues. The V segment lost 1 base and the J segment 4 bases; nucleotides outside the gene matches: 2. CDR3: CASSLGGLAGYNEQFF. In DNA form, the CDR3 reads TGTGCCAGCAGCTTAGGAGGACTAGCGGGGTACAATGAGCAGTTCTTC.

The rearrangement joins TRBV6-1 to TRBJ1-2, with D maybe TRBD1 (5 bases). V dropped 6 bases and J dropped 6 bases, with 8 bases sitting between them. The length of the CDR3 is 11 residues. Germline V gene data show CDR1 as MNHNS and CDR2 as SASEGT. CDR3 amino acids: CASSKTDGYTF. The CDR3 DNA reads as TGTGCCAGCAGCAAGACAGATGGCTACACCTTC.

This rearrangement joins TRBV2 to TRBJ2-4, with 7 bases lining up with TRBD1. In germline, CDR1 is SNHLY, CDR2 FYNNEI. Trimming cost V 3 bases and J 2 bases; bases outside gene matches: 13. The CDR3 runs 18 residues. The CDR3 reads CASSDLRGSDMSKNIQYF. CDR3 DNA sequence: TGTGCCAGCAGTGATCTCAGGGGGTCGGACATGTCCAAAAACATTCAGTACTTC.

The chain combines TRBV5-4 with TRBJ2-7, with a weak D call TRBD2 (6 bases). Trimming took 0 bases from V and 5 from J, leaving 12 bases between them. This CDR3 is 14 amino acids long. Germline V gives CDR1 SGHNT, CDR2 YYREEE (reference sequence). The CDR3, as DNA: TGTGCCAGCAGCTTGGTTCCGGGAGACCACGAGCAGTACTTC. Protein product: CASSLVPGDHEQYF. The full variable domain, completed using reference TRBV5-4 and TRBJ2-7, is ETGVTQSPTHLIKTRGQQVTLRCSSQSGHNTVSWYQQALGQGPQFIFQYYREEENGRGNFPPRFSGLQFPNYSSELNVNALELDDSALYLCASSLVPGDHEQYFGPGTRLTVT.

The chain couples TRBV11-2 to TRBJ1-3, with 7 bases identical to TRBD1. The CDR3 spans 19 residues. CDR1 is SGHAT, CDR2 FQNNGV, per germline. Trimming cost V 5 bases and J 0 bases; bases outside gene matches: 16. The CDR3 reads CASSRRQGQSPLSGNTIYF. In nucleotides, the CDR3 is TGTGCCAGCAGCAGAAGACAGGGTCAATCTCCCCTCTCTGGAAACACCATATATTTT.

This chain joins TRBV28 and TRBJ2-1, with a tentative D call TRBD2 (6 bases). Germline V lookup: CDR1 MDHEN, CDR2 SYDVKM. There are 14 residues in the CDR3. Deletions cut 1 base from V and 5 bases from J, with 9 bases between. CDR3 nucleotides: TGTGCCAGCAGTTTATTCCAGCGGGACAATGAGCAGTTCTTC. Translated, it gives CASSLFQRDNEQFF.